These T cell receptor beta chains were read from a single sample in a study of CD8 T cells in ankylosing spondylitis. TCRdb re-called the 5' RACE reads with MiXCR, one entry per CDR3 protein. The sample consists of around 480,000 distinct CDR3 sequences, roughly 18% of them appearing once. Sequencing was carried out using blood, either unsorted or a sorted T cell fraction (not recorded which). Source of these receptors: a male donor with ankylosing spondylitis. Each CDR3 is given with its conserved first and last residue. Each record gives: D gene, J gene, clone size, V gene, CDR3 protein, CDR3 DNA. D genes are given only for firm matches. Not every row has a clone size; where given, it reads once, few, many or a size class.

TRBD2	TRBJ2-7	few	TRBV4-1	CASSQLGLPAYEQYF	TGCGCCAGCAGCCAGCTGGGACTACCAGCCTACGAGCAGTACTTC
.	TRBJ2-7	few	TRBV5-1	CASSVAIGDRDYEQYF	TGCGCCAGCAGCGTAGCCATCGGCGACCGAGACTACGAGCAGTACTTC
TRBD1	TRBJ2-1	many	TRBV20-1	CSAREGLGQGRGEQFF	TGCAGTGCTAGAGAGGGGCTGGGACAGGGGCGGGGGGAGCAGTTCTTC
TRBD1	TRBJ1-2	.	TRBV3-1	CASTHGRGPRNYGYTF	TGTGCCAGCACCCATGGGAGGGGGCCCAGGAACTATGGCTACACCTTC
TRBD2	TRBJ2-2	few	TRBV7-8	CASSRLWSGGDTGELFF	TGTGCCAGCAGCCGACTCTGGAGCGGGGGCGACACCGGGGAGCTGTTTTTT
.	TRBJ2-7	.	TRBV20-1	CSARAWQGTYEQYF	TGCAGTGCTAGAGCCTGGCAGGGAACCTACGAGCAGTACTTC
TRBD1	TRBJ2-5	.	TRBV5-6	CASSLRTGVLETQYF	TGTGCCAGCAGCTTGAGAACAGGGGTCCTGGAGACCCAGTACTTC
.	TRBJ2-7	.	TRBV20-1	CSAKIPRGSGEQYF	TGCAGTGCCAAGATACCCCGGGGCTCTGGCGAGCAGTACTTC
.	TRBJ2-3	few	TRBV4-2	CASSPGESRTDTQYF	TGTGCCAGCAGCCCTGGGGAGTCCCGCACAGATACGCAGTATTTT
.	TRBJ2-2	.	TRBV6-1	CASRKDPTGELFF	TGTGCCAGCAGAAAAGACCCTACCGGGGAGCTGTTTTTT
.	TRBJ2-1	.	TRBV7-7	CASSLSSTVSEQFF	TGTGCCAGCAGCTTAAGTTCCACGGTTTCCGAGCAGTTCTTC
TRBD2	TRBJ2-7	.	TRBV29-1	CSVVPSGSSYEQYF	TGCAGCGTAGTCCCTAGCGGGAGCTCCTACGAGCAGTACTTC
.	TRBJ2-6	.	TRBV6-5	CASSYTHGQGGVLTF	TGTGCCAGCAGTTACACCCACGGGCAGGGTGGGGTCCTGACTTTC